This TCR beta chain came from a study of T-cell reconstitution after alpha-beta-depleted transplantation in children. Using unique molecular identifiers, the investigators prepared the TCRbeta library. TCRdb re-called the PCR reads through MiXCR, storing one row per CDR3 protein. This table holds 780,000 or so distinct CDR3 sequences, under 20% found once. The CDR3 runs to 14 residues. V gave up 6 bases and J gave up 5 bases, with 13 bases separating them. This clonotype was picked up a small number of times. V is TRBV12-3 or TRBV12-4 and J is TRBJ1-4; a weak D match, TRBD1 (6 bases). The starting material was PBMCs, mostly from graft donor cells, obtained 360 days after TCRalphabeta/CD19-depleted stem cell transplant. This clonotype was obtained from a male patient between 10 and 17 years old who had a stem cell transplant for acute lymphoblastic leukemia, so the T cells may come from the graft donor. The CDR3 spells CASSRGQINEKLFF. The CDR3 region has the DNA TGTGCCAGCAGCCGCGGACAGATCAATGAAAAACTGTTTTTT.